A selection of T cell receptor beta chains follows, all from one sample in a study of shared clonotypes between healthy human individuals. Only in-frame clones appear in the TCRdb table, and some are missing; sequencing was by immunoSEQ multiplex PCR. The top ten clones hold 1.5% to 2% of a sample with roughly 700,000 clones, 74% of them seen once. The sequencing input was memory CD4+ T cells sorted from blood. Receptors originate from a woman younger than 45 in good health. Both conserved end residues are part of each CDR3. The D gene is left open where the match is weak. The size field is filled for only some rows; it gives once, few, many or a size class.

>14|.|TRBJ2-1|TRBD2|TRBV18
CASSPTAGDNEQFF
TGTGCCAGCTCACCTACAGCGGGGGACAATGAGCAGTTCTTC
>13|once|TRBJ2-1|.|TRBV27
CASSLSLYNEQFF
TGTGCCAGCAGTTTATCGCTCTACAATGAGCAGTTCTTC
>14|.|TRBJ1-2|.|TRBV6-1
CASSGSGGWGGYTF
TGTGCCAGCAGTGGGTCCGGAGGTTGGGGTGGCTACACCTTC
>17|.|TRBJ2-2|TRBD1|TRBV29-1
CSVGDYTDRGHTGELFF
TGCAGCGTTGGTGATTATACAGACAGGGGGCATACCGGGGAGCTGTTTTTT
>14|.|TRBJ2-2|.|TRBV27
CASSFRENTGELFF
TGTGCCAGCAGTTTTCGGGAGAACACCGGGGAGCTGTTTTTT
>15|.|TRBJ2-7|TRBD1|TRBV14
CASSRPGQGRYEQYF
TGTGCCAGCAGCCGGCCGGGACAGGGGCGTTACGAGCAGTACTTC
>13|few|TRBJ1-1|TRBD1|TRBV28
CASDMTGVTEAFF
TGTGCCAGCGATATGACAGGGGTCACTGAAGCTTTCTTT
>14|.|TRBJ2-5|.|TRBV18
CASSPQGLQETQYF
TGTGCCAGCTCACCACAGGGCCTCCAAGAGACCCAGTACTTC
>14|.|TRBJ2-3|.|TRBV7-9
CASSLSEIVDTQYF
TGTGCCAGCAGCTTAAGCGAGATCGTGGATACGCAGTATTTT
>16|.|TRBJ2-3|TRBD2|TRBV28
CASSLTSGRGGDTQYF
TGTGCCAGCAGTCTCACTAGCGGGAGGGGGGGAGATACGCAGTATTTT
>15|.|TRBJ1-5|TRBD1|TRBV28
CASSQGVSSNQPQHF
TGTGCCAGCAGCCAGGGGGTCTCGAGCAATCAGCCCCAGCATTTT
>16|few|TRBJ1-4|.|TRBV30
CAWSIATGSNNEKLFF
TGTGCCTGGAGTATAGCGACCGGGAGCAATAATGAAAAACTGTTTTTT
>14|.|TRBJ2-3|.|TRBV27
CASPLPSSTDTQYF
TGTGCCAGCCCCCTTCCATCTAGCACAGATACGCAGTATTTT
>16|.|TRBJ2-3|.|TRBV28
CASSAHRGGGTDTQYF
TGTGCCAGCAGTGCCCACAGGGGAGGTGGCACAGATACGCAGTATTTT
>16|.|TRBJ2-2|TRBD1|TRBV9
CASSQGQTGVPGELFF
TGTGCCAGCAGCCAAGGGCAAACAGGGGTACCCGGGGAGCTGTTTTTT
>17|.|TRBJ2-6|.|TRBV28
CASNPIGERPGANVLTF
TGTGCCAGCAATCCCATCGGGGAGCGGCCTGGGGCCAACGTCCTGACTTTC
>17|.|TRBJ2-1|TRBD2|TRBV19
CASSLKTTTSGSNEQFF
TGTGCCAGTAGCCTCAAAACAACGACTAGCGGGAGTAATGAGCAGTTCTTC
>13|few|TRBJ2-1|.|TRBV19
CASSALVIAEQFF
TGTGCCAGTAGTGCCCTTGTGATAGCTGAGCAGTTCTTC
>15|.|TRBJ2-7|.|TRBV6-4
CAIRPVGPDSYEQYF
TGTGCCATCCGACCGGTTGGGCCCGACTCCTACGAGCAGTACTTC
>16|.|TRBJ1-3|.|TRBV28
CASSLFQGARGNTIYF
TGTGCCAGCAGTTTATTTCAAGGGGCCCGAGGAAACACCATATATTTT
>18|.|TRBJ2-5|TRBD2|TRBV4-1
CASSQTPNGASGTETQYF
TGCGCCAGCAGCCAGACCCCGAATGGGGCTAGCGGGACTGAGACCCAGTACTTC
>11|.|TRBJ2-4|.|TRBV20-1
CSARWRDIQYF
TGCAGTGCTAGATGGAGGGACATTCAGTACTTC
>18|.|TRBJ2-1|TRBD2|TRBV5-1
CASSLARSLAGSYNEQFF
TGCGCCAGCAGCCTAGCTCGGTCACTAGCGGGATCCTACAATGAGCAGTTCTTC
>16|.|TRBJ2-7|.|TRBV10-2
CASSEWGREYQYEQYF
TGCGCCAGCAGTGAGTGGGGCCGGGAATATCAGTACGAGCAGTACTTC
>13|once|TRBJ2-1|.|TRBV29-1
CSFWYSSGDEQFF
TGCAGCTTTTGGTACAGTAGTGGGGATGAGCAGTTCTTC
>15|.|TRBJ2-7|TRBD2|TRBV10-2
CASSDGLAGSYEQYF
TGCGCCAGCAGTGATGGACTAGCGGGTTCCTACGAGCAGTACTTC
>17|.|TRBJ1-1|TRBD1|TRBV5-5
CASSSVGAGQGATEAFF
TGTGCCAGCAGCTCGGTCGGAGCGGGGCAGGGGGCTACTGAAGCTTTCTTT
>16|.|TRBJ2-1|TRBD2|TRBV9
CASSVGLAGGYSLQFF
TGTGCCAGCAGCGTAGGGCTAGCGGGAGGATATAGCTTGCAGTTCTTC
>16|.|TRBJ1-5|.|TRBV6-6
CASSYGGRSSYQPQHF
TGTGCCAGCAGTTACGGCGGGAGAAGTAGCTATCAGCCCCAGCATTTT
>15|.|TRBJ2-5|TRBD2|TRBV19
CASTGTSGNQETQYF
TGTGCCAGTACCGGGACTAGCGGGAACCAAGAGACCCAGTACTTC
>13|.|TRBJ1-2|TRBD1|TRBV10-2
CASSESPGGGYTF
TGCGCCAGCAGTGAGTCTCCAGGGGGTGGCTACACCTTC
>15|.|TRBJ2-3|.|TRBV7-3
CASSPGLGHTDTQYF
TGTGCCAGCAGCCCCGGACTGGGACACACAGATACGCAGTATTTT
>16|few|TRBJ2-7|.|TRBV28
CASSPSRDVRSYEQYF
TGTGCCAGCAGTCCATCCCGGGACGTGCGCTCCTACGAGCAGTACTTC
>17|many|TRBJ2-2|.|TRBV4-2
CASSQDSGWDATGELFF
TGTGCCAGCAGCCAAGATTCTGGGTGGGACGCCACCGGGGAGCTGTTTTTT
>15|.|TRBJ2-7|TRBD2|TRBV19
CATRLKSGGSYEQYF
TGTGCCACCAGACTTAAGAGCGGGGGATCCTACGAGCAGTACTTC
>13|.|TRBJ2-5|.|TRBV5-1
CASSLDQQETQYF
TGCGCCAGCAGCTTGGATCAACAAGAGACCCAGTACTTC
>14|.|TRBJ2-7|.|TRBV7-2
CASSSESRISEQYF
TGTGCCAGCAGCTCCGAATCTAGGATATCCGAGCAGTACTTC
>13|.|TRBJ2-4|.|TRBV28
CASRYPGKNIQYF
TGTGCCAGCAGATATCCGGGCAAAAACATTCAGTACTTC
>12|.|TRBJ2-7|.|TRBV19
CASTGEAYEQYF
TGTGCCAGTACCGGGGAGGCCTACGAGCAGTACTTC
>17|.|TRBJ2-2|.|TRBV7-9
CASSSHRSGTTTGELFF
TGTGCCAGCAGCTCACATCGTTCGGGGACAACTACCGGGGAGCTGTTTTTT